These 8 T cell receptor beta chains came from one sample sequenced in a study of blood T cell repertoires in COVID-19. The method was immunoSEQ multiplex PCR; TCRdb's version includes in-frame clones alone and lacks a portion of them. The sample carries tens of thousands of clones, roughly 89% recorded once. Sequenced sample: peripheral blood. Source of these receptors: a human donor in a cohort sampled during active COVID-19.

This chain joins TRBV10-1 and TRBJ1-2; D uncertain. Looked up from germline, CDR1 is WNHNN and CDR2 is SYGVQD (reference sequence). V was pared by 7 bases and J by 0 bases, with 24 bases between. The CDR3 is 18 residues long. The CDR3 protein is CASTQKGLVGRANYGYTF. CDR3 bases: TGCGCCAGCACCCAAAAAGGACTCGTTGGCCGAGCTAACTATGGCTACACCTTC.

This chain connects TRBV3-1 (or the pseudogene TRBV3-2) to TRBJ2-7; TRBD1 might be the D (6 bases). The length of the CDR3 is 15 residues. Trimming took off 2 bases at V and 3 bases at J, with 14 bases between the two ends. Germline-derived CDR1 and CDR2 are LGHDT and YNNKEL (reference sequence). CDR3 nucleotides: TGTGCCAGCAGCCAATGGGAGACAGGAAGCTACGAGCAGTACGTC. As protein: CASSQWETGSYEQYV.

Of note for this clone: The junction departs from germline at one end; a sequencing error may be responsible. Here the CDR3 reads CASSYSRGGPHEQFF. As DNA, the CDR3 is TGTGCCAGCAGTTACTCGCGGGGGGGCCCCCATGAACAGTTCTTC. The chain uses TRBV6-5 and TRBJ2-1, with 9 bases that match TRBD2. The CDR3 consists of 15 residues. CDR1 and CDR2 from the germline V gene are MNHEY and SVGAGI.

This clone was recorded once. This chain uses TRBV30 with TRBJ2-5; D possibly corresponds to TRBD2 (5 bases). V gave up 6 bases and J gave up 0 bases, with 14 bases separating them. The CDR3 is made up of 14 amino acids. Germline V lookup: CDR1 GTSNPN, CDR2 SVGIG (reference sequence). The CDR3 region is CACQRAFNQETQYF. CDR3 sequence (DNA): TGTGCCTGCCAGAGGGCCTTTAACCAAGAGACCCAGTACTTC. Using reference TRBV30 and TRBJ2-5 for the parts outside the CDR3, the full variable domain is SQTIHQWPATLVQPVGSPLSLECTVEGTSNPNLYWYRQAAGRGLQLLFYSVGIGQISSEVPQNLSASRPQDRQFILSSKKLLLSDSGFYLCACQRAFNQETQYFGPGTRLLVL.

V gene TRBV3-1 (or the pseudogene TRBV3-2) combines with J gene TRBJ2-6, with TRBD1 identical over 11 bases. There are 19 residues in the CDR3. V gave up 3 bases and J gave up 0 bases; unmatched junction bases: 7. Germline lookup yields CDR1 LGHDT and CDR2 YNNKEL (reference sequence). CDR3 sequence (DNA): TGTGCCAGCAGCCACCCGGGGGGGACAGGGGGCTCTGGGGCCAACGTCCTGACTTTC. Translation gives CASSHPGGTGGSGANVLTF.

The rearrangement joins TRBV4-1 to TRBJ1-2; a possible D gene is TRBD1 (5 bases). This CDR3 has 13 residues. Trimming removed 3 bases at V and 5 bases at J, with 10 bases between. The germline CDR1 and CDR2 sequences are MGHRA and YSYEKL. DNA for the CDR3: TGCGCCAGCAGCCACGTGACAGAGTATGGCTACACCTTC. Protein product: CASSHVTEYGYTF.

This chain uses TRBV7-9 with TRBJ2-3; 9 bases fit TRBD2. CDR1 is SEHNR, CDR2 FQNEAQ, per germline (reference sequence). J lost 3 bases, V lost 3 bases, and 4 bases had no gene match. This CDR3 region has 15 residues. CDR3 sequence: CASSFSGRLTDTQYF. DNA of the CDR3: TGTGCCAGCAGCTTCAGCGGGAGGTTGACAGATACGCAGTATTTT.

V gene TRBV7-2 combines with J gene TRBJ1-5; 8 bases align to TRBD1. Germline assignment: CDR1 SGHTA and CDR2 FQGNSA. This CDR3 is 15 amino acids long. After removal of 2 bases from V and 7 bases from J, the junction contained 7 bases not matched to a gene. The CDR3 DNA follows: TGTGCCAGCAGCTTAATTGGAGACAGGGGCCAGCCCCAGCATTTT. Its protein is CASSLIGDRGQPQHF.